This is a list of T cell receptor beta chains from one sample in a study of T-cell memory formation after mild COVID-19. Each CDR3 protein gets one entry after TCRdb re-called the 5' RACE reads with MiXCR. Here the sample spans about 360,000 distinct CDR3 sequences, 14% being singletons. The source material was PBMCs or a T cell subset sorted from them (not recorded which). Receptor source: a man aged 18 to 30 who had mild COVID-19 (a few samples of this study predate the infection). Cell type and time point are not known. The CDR3 runs from the conserved cysteine through the conserved F or W. Each record gives: clone size, V gene, J gene, D gene, CDR3 DNA, CDR3 protein. D genes are given only for firm matches. Expanded clones are given a class, and other clones once, few, many or no size at all.

few	TRBV20-1	TRBJ2-4	TRBD2	TGCAGTGCCCCGGGGGGGGCCGTAAAAAACATTCAGTACTTC	CSAPGGAVKNIQYF
many	TRBV4-3	TRBJ2-1	TRBD2	TGCGCCAGCAGCCATGGGACTAGCAGTTACAATGAGCAGTTCTTC	CASSHGTSSYNEQFF
many	TRBV7-3	TRBJ2-1	TRBD2	TGTGCCAGCAGCGCTAGCGGGGGTTTCTACAATGAGCAGTTCTTC	CASSASGGFYNEQFF
many	TRBV20-1	TRBJ2-7	TRBD1	TGCAGTGCTACCAAGGCAGGGACAGGGGGTTACGAGCAGTACTTC	CSATKAGTGGYEQYF
few	TRBV19	TRBJ2-7	NA	TGTGCCAGTAGTGAATCGACAGGGGAGGGCGAGCAGTACTTC	CASSESTGEGEQYF
few	TRBV12-3/TRBV12-4	TRBJ2-3	TRBD1	TGTGCCAGCAGTTGGGACAGGGGGCCAGATACGCAGTATTTT	CASSWDRGPDTQYF
many	TRBV11-2	TRBJ2-5	NA	TGTGCCAGCAGCTTAGGGGTCGAGACCCAGTACTTC	CASSLGVETQYF
many	TRBV28	TRBJ2-5	NA	TGTGCCAGCATTGACGCTCGTCTGGGCAGGGGAGGGGAGACCCAGTACTTC	CASIDARLGRGGETQYF
few	TRBV12-3/TRBV12-4	TRBJ2-7	TRBD1	TGTGCCAGCAGTTACACCGACAGGGGAGTATACGAGCAGTACTTC	CASSYTDRGVYEQYF
few	TRBV4-1	TRBJ2-3	NA	TGCGCCAGCAGCCAGCACGGAGCCCCCCCAGATACGCAGTATTTT	CASSQHGAPPDTQYF
NA	TRBV6-2/TRBV6-3	TRBJ2-5	NA	TGTGCCAGCAGTTACTCGGAACTCCACCAAGAGACCCAGTACTTC	CASSYSELHQETQYF
NA	TRBV7-2	TRBJ1-1	NA	TGTGCCAGCAGCTCGAGCGGACGGCGATGGACTGAAGCTTTCTTT	CASSSSGRRWTEAFF
NA	TRBV19	TRBJ2-3	TRBD2	TGTGCCAGTAAGTCTAGCGGGGCCACAGATACGCAGTATTTT	CASKSSGATDTQYF
many	TRBV10-3	TRBJ2-1	TRBD1	TGTGCCATCAGTGACCAGGACAGGGCTAATGAGCAGTTCTTC	CAISDQDRANEQFF
NA	TRBV20-1	TRBJ1-2	NA	TGCAGTGCTAGTGTCGGGGCGGACTATGGCTACACCTTC	CSASVGADYGYTF
few	TRBV5-1	TRBJ2-1	TRBD2	TGCGCCAGCAGCTGGCCGGCGCAGCGGGGGGCCTACAATGAGCAGTTCTTC	CASSWPAQRGAYNEQFF
few	TRBV7-2	TRBJ1-1	NA	TGTGCCAGCAGCAAGCGCGGTCTCGAAGCTTTCTTT	CASSKRGLEAFF
NA	TRBV11-2	TRBJ1-1	NA	TGTGCCAGCGGGAGGGGGGTGAACACTGAAGCTTTCTTT	CASGRGVNTEAFF
many	TRBV6-1	TRBJ2-5	TRBD1	TGTGCCAGCAGAGCCATTTTACAGGGGCTTGGGGAAGAGACCCAGTACTTC	CASRAILQGLGEETQYF
few	TRBV18	TRBJ2-7	NA	TGTGCCAGCTCACCAGGCGGACAGACCTACGAGCAGTACTTC	CASSPGGQTYEQYF
few	TRBV6-2/TRBV6-3	TRBJ1-1	TRBD1	TGTGCCAGCAGTTATGGGTGGACAGGGAACACTGAAGCTTTCTTT	CASSYGWTGNTEAFF
many	TRBV12-3/TRBV12-4	TRBJ2-3	NA	TGTGCCAGCAGTCCCTCAGGGGGCACAGATACGCAGTATTTT	CASSPSGGTDTQYF
few	TRBV7-2	TRBJ1-2	TRBD1	TGTGCCAGCACCCTACAGAGGGGGCAGGACTATGGCTACACCTTC	CASTLQRGQDYGYTF
NA	TRBV9	TRBJ1-3	NA	TGTGCCAGCAGCGTAGGTACAGTCTCTGGAAACACCATATATTTT	CASSVGTVSGNTIYF
few	TRBV12-3/TRBV12-4	TRBJ2-1	NA	TGTGCCAGCAGTTTAATGGAGGAGCAGTTCTTC	CASSLMEEQFF
few	TRBV20-1	TRBJ1-1	NA	TGCAGTGCCGCTTGGGCAGGCCAATCCGAAGCTTTCTTT	CSAAWAGQSEAFF
NA	TRBV27	TRBJ2-5	TRBD1	TGTGCCAGCAGCACAGGGGGTATAGAGACCCAGTACTTC	CASSTGGIETQYF
many	TRBV12-3/TRBV12-4	TRBJ2-5	TRBD2	TGTGCCAGCAGTTTGGGGGGGATGGGCGAGACCCAGTACTTC	CASSLGGMGETQYF
few	TRBV27	TRBJ1-6	NA	TGTGCCAGCAGGACAGCTGCAGCCGGCTCCTATAATTCACCCCTCCACTTT	CASRTAAAGSYNSPLHF
NA	TRBV9	TRBJ2-2	NA	TGTGCCAGCAGCGTAGACGGGGGACCTCCCGGGGAGCTGTTTTTT	CASSVDGGPPGELFF
NA	TRBV7-9	TRBJ2-2	NA	TGTGCCAGCAGCTTAGCCAAGGGGACCGGGGAGCTGTTTTTT	CASSLAKGTGELFF
NA	TRBV7-2	TRBJ1-5	TRBD1	TGTGCCAGCAGCTTCGACAGGGGACAACAGCCCCAGCATTTT	CASSFDRGQQPQHF
few	TRBV7-6	TRBJ2-7	TRBD1	TGTGCCAGGTTCCCCGCTTGTATGGGACAGGGGGTTTGCGAGCAGTACTTC	CARFPACMGQGVCEQYF
NA	TRBV4-1	TRBJ2-3	NA	TGCGCCGGAACAGGGTCAGATACGCAGTATTTT	CAGTGSDTQYF
many	TRBV7-2	TRBJ1-2	NA	TGTGCCAGCAGCTTACTTTTGGGGAACTATGGCTACACCTTC	CASSLLLGNYGYTF
few	TRBV28	TRBJ2-5	TRBD1	TGTGCCAGCATCCGGGACAGGGATCGAGAGACCCAGTACTTC	CASIRDRDRETQYF
NA	TRBV7-2	TRBJ2-7	TRBD1	TGTGCCAGCAGCCGGACAGGGTTCTCCTACGAGCAGTACTTC	CASSRTGFSYEQYF
NA	TRBV6-2/TRBV6-3	TRBJ2-2	NA	TGTGCCAGCAGTTACACGGCCGGTGCGAACACCGGGGAGCTGTTTTTT	CASSYTAGANTGELFF
NA	TRBV28	TRBJ2-1	NA	TGTGCCAGCAGTCCACTAGCCCATGAGCAGTTCTTC	CASSPLAHEQFF
NA	TRBV7-9	TRBJ1-6	NA	TGTGCCAGCAGCTGGCTCGGAAATAATTCACCCCTCCACTTT	CASSWLGNNSPLHF
NA	TRBV11-2	TRBJ2-7	TRBD1	TGTGCCAGCACCCGGGACAGTTGGAGCTCCTACGAGCAGTACTTC	CASTRDSWSSYEQYF
few	TRBV18	TRBJ2-6	NA	TGTGCCAGCTCACCACGGATAGGCTCTGGGGCCAACGTCCTGACTTTC	CASSPRIGSGANVLTF
many	TRBV20-1	TRBJ2-3	TRBD1	TGCAGTGGACAGGGCGAGGCAGATACGCAGTATTTT	CSGQGEADTQYF
NA	TRBV6-2/TRBV6-3	TRBJ1-1	NA	TGTGCCAGCAGTTCATCGGGGGGCGCGGATGGGTTTACTGAAGCTTTCTTT	CASSSSGGADGFTEAFF
many	TRBV7-2	TRBJ1-5	TRBD1	TGTGCCAGCAGCTTCGGGACAGGGAGCAATCAGCCCCAGCATTTT	CASSFGTGSNQPQHF
NA	TRBV4-2	TRBJ2-5	NA	TGTGCCAGCAGGGCCGGGGGCACCGAGACCCAGTACTTC	CASRAGGTETQYF
NA	TRBV6-1	TRBJ2-1	TRBD2	TGTGCCAGCAGAGGACTAGCGGGGGCCCGGTGGTTCTTC	CASRGLAGARWFF
NA	TRBV15	TRBJ1-1	TRBD1	TGTGCCACCAGCAGAGGCCCGACAGGGTTCGGCACTGAAGCTTTCTTT	CATSRGPTGFGTEAFF
NA	TRBV5-1	TRBJ1-3	NA	TGCGCCAGCAGCTTGGATACGGATATAGGAAACACCATATATTTT	CASSLDTDIGNTIYF
NA	TRBV11-2	TRBJ2-7	TRBD2	TGTGCCAGCAGCCCCAGGGACTACGCCTACGAGCAGTACTTC	CASSPRDYAYEQYF
NA	TRBV14	TRBJ1-2	TRBD1	TGTGCCAGCAGCCCCTCTGGACAGGGATGGTGGTACTATGGCTACACCTTC	CASSPSGQGWWYYGYTF
few	TRBV20-1	TRBJ2-5	NA	TGCAGTGCTACGGTCGGTGGCTTTAGGTCTGCGGAGACCCAGTACTTC	CSATVGGFRSAETQYF
NA	TRBV7-2	TRBJ2-4	TRBD2	TGTGCCAGCAGCTCAAGCGGGGGGTCTAACGTTCAGTACTTC	CASSSSGGSNVQYF
few	TRBV2	TRBJ2-3	NA	TGTGCCAGCAGTGATTCTGGTCGGACAGATACGCAGTATTTT	CASSDSGRTDTQYF